The clone carrying this T cell receptor (beta chain) was observed many times. Antigen specificity is unknown. It was RNA transcripts that yielded the amplified TCR beta CDR3 regions. The HTBI set primed first-round TCR CDR3 RT-PCR. TCRdb ran MiXCR on the multiplex PCR reads and lists one entry per CDR3 protein. In the table there are a few hundred thousand distinct CDR3 sequences, under 15% of which are singletons. Patients were excluded for uncontrolled infection, other autoimmune disease, pregnancy or lactation. PBMCs were collected from an approximately 10 ml volume of fresh peripheral blood. These data come from a study of T cells in Graves' hyperthyroidism and ophthalmopathy. Whole-study findings and limits: Before onset, ophthalmopathy was predicted by the model a median about 6.2 months earlier. Also found in blood were most expanded thyroid clonotypes above 0.001.

Germline V lookup: CDR1 DFQATT, CDR2 SNEGSKA (reference sequence). CDR3 size: 11 residues. V was trimmed by 0 bases and J by 10 bases, leaving 7 bases between them. The sequencing sample was made of blood. This clonotype was sampled from a woman in her 30s with Graves' hyperthyroidism. This chain connects TRBV20-1 to TRBJ2-1; D remains unclear. The DNA for the CDR3 is TGCAGTGCTAGAGATTTGGGGGAGCAGTTCTTC. It is translated as CSARDLGEQFF.